The 20 T cell receptor beta chains below come from one sample, sequenced in a study of cytomegalovirus exposure and HLA in healthy donors. It was with 60 Vbeta and 13 Jbeta primers that the PCR ran. Repertoires were generated with immunoSEQ multiplex PCR, while TCRdb's copy carries only in-frame clones and drops some. The data show approximately 290,000 clones, with about four fifths seen just once and about 0.29% held by the top ten. Sequencing was performed on PBMCs. These receptors were collected from a girl aged 2 to 10 in good health and CMV-seronegative.

The chain employs TRBV25-1 and TRBJ1-6; D is undetermined. Germline V gene data show CDR1 as MGHDK and CDR2 as SYGVNS. Trimming stripped 3 bases from V and 1 base from J, with 4 bases between. The CDR3 covers 14 residues. The CDR3 sequence is CASSDRSYNSPLHF. CDR3 in DNA: TGTGCCAGCAGTGATCGGTCCTATAATTCACCCCTCCACTTT.

The genes are TRBV30 and TRBJ2-7, with 8 bases lining up with TRBD1. V lost 3 bases, J lost 2 bases, and 6 bases stayed unmatched. The CDR3 is 14 residues long. The germline gives CDR1 GTSNPN, CDR2 SVGIG (reference sequence). For the CDR3, the DNA is TGTGCCTGGAGAGAATCGGACAGGGCCTACGAGCAGTACTTC. It encodes CAWRESDRAYEQYF.

The chain has TRBV9 and TRBJ2-7, with TRBD1 identical over 8 bases. The CDR3 consists of 13 residues. Germline lookup yields CDR1 SGDLS and CDR2 YYNGEE. The J segment lost 5 bases and the V segment lost 4 bases, leaving 5 bases of the junction unmatched. The CDR3 region has the DNA TGTGCCAGCAGCTCAGGACAGGGACACGAGCAGTACTTC. This translates into CASSSGQGHEQYF.

V gene TRBV29-1 combines with J gene TRBJ2-2; the match to TRBD1 covers 8 bases. The CDR3 is 16 amino acids. Germline V lookup: CDR1 SQVTM, CDR2 ANQGSEA. The trim removed 3 bases at V and 0 bases at J, leaving 6 bases unmatched. The CDR3 loop reads CSVDVTGAANTGELFF. DNA for the CDR3: TGCAGCGTTGACGTGACAGGGGCTGCGAACACCGGGGAGCTGTTTTTT.

The chain has TRBV29-1 and TRBJ2-1, with 9 bases that match TRBD2. CDR3 size: 15 residues. Germline CDR1 reads SQVTM; CDR2 reads ANQGSEA. The J segment lost 0 bases and the V segment lost 3 bases, leaving 3 bases of the junction unmatched. The CDR3 sequence: CSVEGLAGSYNEQFF. The DNA for the CDR3 is TGCAGCGTTGAGGGACTAGCTGGCTCCTACAATGAGCAGTTCTTC.

V and J are TRBV5-1 and TRBJ2-2; 8 nucleotides line up with TRBD2. The CDR3 sequence is 15 residues long. Germline CDR1 SGHRS, CDR2 YFSETQ. Trimming removed 6 bases from V and 3 bases from J; junction bases left unmatched: 7. This chain's CDR3 is CASTSAGADTGELFF. CDR3 in DNA: TGCGCCAGCACCTCAGCGGGGGCGGACACCGGGGAGCTGTTTTTT. Combining the CDR3 with reference TRBV5-1 and TRBJ2-2 gives the whole variable domain KAGVTQTPRYLIKTRGQQVTLSCSPISGHRSVSWYQQTPGQGLQFLFEYFSETQRNKGNFPGRFSGRQFSNSRSEMNVSTLELGDSALYLCASTSAGADTGELFFGEGSRLTVL.

The rearrangement joins TRBV29-1 to TRBJ1-1, with D perhaps matching TRBD1 (5 bases). The CDR3 has 16 residues. CDR1 is SQVTM and CDR2 is ANQGSEA in the germline V gene. V lost 4 bases and J lost 0, with 18 bases in between. The chain's CDR3 is CSVGSGGLTLNTEAFF. The CDR3 region has the DNA TGCAGCGTTGGGTCGGGGGGATTAACCTTGAACACTGAAGCTTTCTTT.

The chain recombines TRBV5-1 with TRBJ1-1, with a possible D match to TRBD1 (6 bases). This CDR3 is built from 13 residues. Germline CDR1 is SGHRS and CDR2 is YFSETQ. Deletions cut 8 bases from V and 4 bases from J, with 15 bases between. CDR3 loop: CASKGGESTEAFF. In DNA, the CDR3 is TGCGCCAGTAAGGGGGGGGAGAGCACTGAAGCTTTCTTT.

The chain links TRBV28 to TRBJ1-5; D is possibly TRBD1 (6 bases). Germline assignment: CDR1 MDHEN and CDR2 SYDVKM. CDR3 size: 16 residues. Trimming removed 7 bases from V and 0 bases from J, with 16 bases in between. CDR3 nucleotide sequence: TGTGCCAGCATGGTTGGGGGCAGGGATAGCAATCAGCCCCAGCATTTT. Protein: CASMVGGRDSNQPQHF.

The V call is TRBV5-4, the J call TRBJ2-3; D gene ambiguous. CDR1 is SGHNT, CDR2 YYREEE, per germline (reference sequence). There are 12 residues in the CDR3. The V end was cut by 1 base, the J end by 4 bases, with 4 bases between. CDR3 amino acids: CASSLYADTQYF. DNA of the CDR3: TGTGCCAGCAGCTTGTATGCAGATACGCAGTATTTT. Supplemented by reference TRBV5-4 and TRBJ2-3, the full variable domain reads ETGVTQSPTHLIKTRGQQVTLRCSSQSGHNTVSWYQQALGQGPQFIFQYYREEENGRGNFPPRFSGLQFPNYSSELNVNALELDDSALYLCASSLYADTQYFGPGTRLTVL.

The CDR3 loop is CASSIWGQGHYAQYF. The CDR3 nucleotides are TGTGCCAGTAGTATTTGGGGACAGGGGCACTACGCCCAGTACTTC. The chain employs TRBV19 and TRBJ2-4; 10 bases fit TRBD1. V lost 3 bases and J lost 13; bases outside the gene matches: 12. CDR1 and CDR2 from the germline V gene are LNHDA and SQIVND (reference sequence). The CDR3 consists of 15 residues.

The CDR3 DNA sequence: TGTGCCATCAGCCACTTCTCGGGACATTTAGCCAAAAACATTCAGTACTTC. This translates into CAISHFSGHLAKNIQYF. The rearrangement joins TRBV10-3 to TRBJ2-4; the D gene is possibly TRBD1 (6 bases). The CDR3 has 17 amino acids. V lost 6 bases and J lost 0, with 18 bases in between. Germline lookup yields CDR1 ENHRY and CDR2 SYGVKD.

V gene TRBV9 combines with J gene TRBJ1-2; D is uncertain. Germline CDR1 reads SGDLS; CDR2 reads YYNGEE. The V gene lost 4 bases and the J gene lost 5 bases, with 3 bases spanning the gap. The CDR3 contains 10 residues. The CDR3 DNA sequence: TGTGCCAGCAGCTCATATGGCTACACCTTC. The encoded protein is CASSSYGYTF.

The rearrangement joins TRBV29-1 to TRBJ1-1, with D uncertain. V was pared by 6 bases and J by 5 bases, with 7 bases between. The V gene's germline CDR1 is SQVTM and CDR2 ANQGSEA. The CDR3 consists of 10 residues. The DNA for the CDR3 is TGCAGCGTCCGGGAGACTGAAGCTTTCTTT. This codes for CSVRETEAFF.

This clone was recorded a few times. The gene calls are TRBV10-3 and TRBJ2-5; TRBD2 matches at 9 bases. Germline assignment: CDR1 ENHRY and CDR2 SYGVKD. Trimming removed 11 bases from V and 2 bases from J; junction bases left unmatched: 12. The CDR3 length is 15 residues. The DNA of the CDR3 is TGTGCCTCCAACACGGGGGCGGGGGGGCAAGAGACCCAGTACTTC. Residues: CASNTGAGGQETQYF.

This clone was counted only a few times. The chain links TRBV7-9 to TRBJ2-7, with 9 positions matching TRBD1. CDR3 length equals 13 residues. CDR1 and CDR2 (germline): SEHNR, FQNEAQ (reference sequence). V was pared by 5 bases and J by 6 bases, with 5 bases of the junction left unmatched. The chain's CDR3 is CASSARDRVEQYF. For the CDR3, the DNA is TGTGCCAGCAGCGCACGGGACAGGGTCGAGCAGTACTTC.

This rearrangement joins TRBV11-2 to TRBJ2-2; 8 nucleotides agree with TRBD1. Germline values: CDR1 SGHAT, CDR2 FQNNGV. Germline trimming cut 1 base from V and 5 bases from J; bases unmatched to any gene: 9. The CDR3 sequence is 17 residues long. The CDR3: CASSLGRGTGVTGELFF. CDR3 in DNA: TGTGCCAGCAGCTTAGGGAGAGGGACAGGAGTTACCGGGGAGCTGTTTTTT.

The J gene is TRBJ1-6, the V gene TRBV5-1, with 8 bases identical to TRBD1. CDR3 length equals 15 residues. V was clipped by 2 bases and J by 7 bases; unmatched bases: 5. Germline V gene data show CDR1 as SGHRS and CDR2 as YFSETQ. CDR3 amino acids: CASSFTDRVNSPLHF. The CDR3 region has the DNA TGCGCCAGCAGCTTTACGGACAGGGTAAATTCACCCCTCCACTTT.

This clone was found a few times. The CDR3 bases are TGTGCCAGCAGCTTAGAAAAGGACTACTCCTACGAGCAGTACTTC. The encoded protein is CASSLEKDYSYEQYF. The chain joins TRBV11-3 to TRBJ2-7, with D perhaps TRBD2 (6 bases). The CDR3 runs 15 residues. V gave up 0 bases and J gave up 0 bases, with 9 bases separating them. Per germline, CDR1 SGHNT and CDR2 YENEEA.

The chain is built from TRBV6-7 and TRBJ2-2; a possible D gene is TRBD2 (6 bases). TRBV6-7 is treated as an ORF (open reading frame) with a function not yet certain. CDR3 length: 17 residues. The V gene lost 2 bases and the J gene lost 7 bases, with 20 bases spanning the gap. Here the CDR3 reads CASSYPWHGTLIGELFF. For the CDR3, the DNA is TGTGCCAGCAGTTACCCATGGCACGGGACTTTGATCGGGGAGCTGTTTTTT.